This is a list of T cell receptor beta chains from one sample in a study of T cells in Graves' hyperthyroidism and ophthalmopathy. TCRdb ran MiXCR on the multiplex PCR reads and lists one entry per CDR3 protein. The sample includes under 350,000 distinct CDR3 sequences, around a sixth seen only once; the top ten take around 47%. The sequenced sample was blood. All receptors derive from a woman between 45 and 65 years old with Graves' hyperthyroidism. Both conserved end residues are part of each CDR3. Each record gives: J gene, D gene, V gene, clone size, CDR3 protein, CDR3 DNA. The D gene is left open where the match is weak. The size field is filled for only some rows; it gives once, few, many or a size class.

TRBJ2-3,TRBD1,TRBV24-1,many,CATSDPGQSTDTQYF,TGTGCCACCAGTGATCCGGGACAGAGCACAGATACGCAGTATTTT
TRBJ2-3,NA,TRBV20-1,NA,CSARAPPGGRKGTDTQYF,TGCAGTGCTAGAGCCCCCCCCGGGGGGCGTAAAGGCACAGATACGCAGTATTTT
TRBJ2-1,NA,TRBV28,many,CASSCRDRPYISTPSNEQFF,TGTGCCAGCAGTTGCAGAGACAGACCCTACATATCCACCCCCTCCAATGAGCAGTTCTTC
TRBJ2-1,NA,TRBV5-5,many,CASSLLPAAYNEQFF,TGTGCCAGCAGCTTACTTCCAGCGGCTTACAATGAGCAGTTCTTC
TRBJ1-2,NA,TRBV19,NA,CASSIAGTYGYTF,TGTGCCAGTAGTATAGCCGGGACCTATGGCTACACCTTC
TRBJ2-1,NA,TRBV2,many,CASTEISYNEQFF,TGTGCCAGCACAGAAATCTCCTACAATGAGCAGTTCTTC
TRBJ2-7,NA,TRBV20-1,few,CSAATTRNSYEQYF,TGCAGTGCTGCCACTACCAGGAATTCCTACGAGCAGTACTTC
TRBJ2-5,NA,TRBV6-9,NA,CASSYVLALGGETQYF,TGTGCCAGCAGTTACGTCCTAGCGTTGGGTGGGGAGACCCAGTACTTC
TRBJ2-5,NA,TRBV20-1,many,CSAEQGGEGETQYF,TGCAGTGCAGAACAGGGTGGGGAGGGAGAGACCCAGTACTTC
TRBJ1-2,TRBD1,TRBV12-3/TRBV12-4,NA,CASSAGQGSRYGYTF,TGTGCCAGCAGTGCCGGACAGGGGTCTCGCTATGGCTACACCTTC
TRBJ2-5,TRBD2,TRBV25-1,many,CASSAGTTGPQETQYF,TGTGCCAGCAGTGCAGGGACTACGGGGCCGCAAGAGACCCAGTACTTC
TRBJ1-4,TRBD1,TRBV6-2/TRBV6-3,few,CASSTGTVESATNEKLFF,TGTGCCAGCAGTACCGGGACAGTTGAATCCGCAACTAATGAAAAACTGTTTTTT
TRBJ2-1,TRBD2,TRBV2,many,CASYGTSAYNEQFF,TGTGCCAGCTACGGGACTAGCGCATACAATGAGCAGTTCTTC
TRBJ2-2,TRBD2,TRBV7-3,few,CASSLGLAGKNTGELFF,TGTGCCAGCAGCTTAGGGCTAGCGGGGAAAAACACCGGGGAGCTGTTTTTT
TRBJ2-2,TRBD1,TRBV2,many,CASTPGQGRTGELFF,TGTGCCAGCACCCCGGGACAGGGACGGACCGGGGAGCTGTTTTTT
TRBJ2-7,TRBD2,TRBV28,many,CASSPGGGAAYEQYF,TGTGCCAGCAGTCCCGGGGGGGGGGCCGCCTACGAGCAGTACTTC
TRBJ1-5,NA,TRBV19,NA,CASSMFPSTPLPGQPQHF,TGTGCCAGTAGTATGTTCCCCTCGACTCCACTGCCCGGTCAGCCCCAGCATTTT
TRBJ2-7,TRBD1,TRBV27,NA,CASSYHRDRDYEQYF,TGTGCCAGCAGTTACCACCGGGACAGGGACTACGAGCAGTACTTC
TRBJ1-1,NA,TRBV30,NA,CAWNPGGTEAFF,TGTGCCTGGAATCCGGGGGGCACTGAAGCTTTCTTT
TRBJ2-7,NA,TRBV20-1,NA,CSARGTYTYEQYF,TGCAGTGCTAGAGGGACATACACCTACGAGCAGTACTTC
TRBJ2-3,NA,TRBV11-1,many,CASSPGFKDTDTQYF,TGTGCCAGCAGCCCGGGATTTAAAGACACAGATACGCAGTATTTT
TRBJ1-4,NA,TRBV28,NA,CASRTLSGIDEKLFF,TGTGCCAGCAGGACTCTCAGCGGGATAGATGAAAAACTGTTTTTT
TRBJ1-5,NA,TRBV5-1,few,CASSQGGGPNQPQHF,TGCGCCAGCAGCCAAGGGGGGGGTCCCAATCAGCCCCAGCATTTT
TRBJ1-5,NA,TRBV12-3/TRBV12-4,many,CASSKRTDQPQHF,TGTGCCAGCAGTAAACGGACGGATCAGCCCCAGCATTTT
TRBJ2-1,NA,TRBV6-5,NA,CASSYSKASPSFGEQFF,TGTGCCAGCAGTTACTCGAAGGCTAGCCCCTCTTTTGGTGAGCAGTTCTTC
TRBJ2-5,NA,TRBV9,few,CASSVSGIQETQYF,TGTGCCAGCAGCGTATCCGGGATTCAAGAGACCCAGTACTTC
TRBJ2-1,TRBD2,TRBV7-9,NA,CASSFLASGWNEQFF,TGTGCCAGCAGCTTCTTGGCTAGCGGTTGGAATGAGCAGTTCTTC
TRBJ2-1,NA,TRBV29-1,NA,CSVHTSSSYNEQFF,TGCAGCGTACACACTAGTTCAAGCTACAATGAGCAGTTCTTC